This TCR beta chain was recorded in a study of molecular identifiers for immune sequencing clone quantification. The CDR3 runs 16 residues. V lost 6 bases, J lost 4 bases, and 21 bases lay in between. Germline CDR1 is MDHEN and CDR2 is SYDVKM. Making the bulk TCR libraries relied on previously described methods and listed TCR primers. One entry per CDR3 protein results from TCRdb running MiXCR on the PCR reads. The table has hundreds of thousands of distinct CDR3 sequences, roughly 25% seen once; the top ten hold about 0.84%. Many counts were recorded for this clonotype. The V gene is TRBV28, the J gene TRBJ1-2; no firm D call. The sequence derives from a human donor in good health. Some libraries in this study had Jurkat cell RNA spiked in. Sample: naive CD8+ T cells from blood, with Jurkat cell RNA spiked in. Noted subset: FACS-sorted CD8+CD4-CCR7+CD45RA+ naive T cells. The CDR3 region has the DNA TGTGCCAGCAGCACCCTCCCTGGGGAAGAGGGCTATGGCTACACCTTC. This translates into CASSTLPGEEGYGYTF.